This TCR beta chain was profiled in a study of blood T cell repertoires in COVID-19. As for the study in general: The United States, Italy and Spain were the sources of the acute and convalescent COVID-19 samples.

The V gene's germline CDR1 is MDHEN and CDR2 SYDVKM. V was clipped by 4 bases and J by 7 bases, with 12 bases between them. This CDR3 is 13 amino acids long. Clinical history reported by participants formed the basis on which cohorts were assigned. Authors' analysis steps: Amplification with reference gene primers provided the estimates of nucleated cell counts. The table came from immunoSEQ multiplex PCR; TCRdb's copy has only in-frame clones and leaves some out. The V and J calls and clone size are taken from that table; D and trimming were inferred from the DNA. The sample records fewer than 200,000 clones, about 88% being singletons.

V gene TRBV28 combines with J gene TRBJ2-3, with D tentatively TRBD2 (5 bases). Sequenced input: PBMCs or T cells enriched from blood (not recorded which). The TCR originated in a human donor with acute COVID-19. The donor label of this sample is uncertain. The CDR3 loop reads CASSSLAPNTQYF. Written as DNA, the CDR3 is TGTGCCAGCAGTTCCCTAGCCCCGAATACGCAGTATTTT.